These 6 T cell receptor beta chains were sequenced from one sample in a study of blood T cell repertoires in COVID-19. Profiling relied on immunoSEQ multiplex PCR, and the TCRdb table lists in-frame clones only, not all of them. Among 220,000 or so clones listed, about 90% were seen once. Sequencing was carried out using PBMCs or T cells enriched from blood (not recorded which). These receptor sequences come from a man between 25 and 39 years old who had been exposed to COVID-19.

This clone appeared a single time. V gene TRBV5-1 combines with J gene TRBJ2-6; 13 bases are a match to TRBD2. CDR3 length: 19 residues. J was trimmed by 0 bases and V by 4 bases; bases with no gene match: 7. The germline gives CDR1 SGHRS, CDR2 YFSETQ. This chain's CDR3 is CASSTPGTSGASGANVLTF. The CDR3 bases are TGCGCCAGCAGCACTCCCGGGACTAGCGGGGCCTCTGGGGCCAACGTCCTGACTTTC.

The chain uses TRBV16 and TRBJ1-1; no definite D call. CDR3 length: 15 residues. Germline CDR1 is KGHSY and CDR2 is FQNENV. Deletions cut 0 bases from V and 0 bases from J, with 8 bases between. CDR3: CASSQSGSMNTEAFF. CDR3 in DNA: TGTGCCAGCAGCCAATCGGGCTCGATGAACACTGAAGCTTTCTTT.

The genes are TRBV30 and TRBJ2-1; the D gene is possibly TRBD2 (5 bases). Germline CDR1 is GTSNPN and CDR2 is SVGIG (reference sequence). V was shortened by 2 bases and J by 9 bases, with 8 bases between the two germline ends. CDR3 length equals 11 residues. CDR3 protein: CAWSPGIEQFF. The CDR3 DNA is TGTGCCTGGAGTCCGGGGATTGAGCAGTTCTTC.

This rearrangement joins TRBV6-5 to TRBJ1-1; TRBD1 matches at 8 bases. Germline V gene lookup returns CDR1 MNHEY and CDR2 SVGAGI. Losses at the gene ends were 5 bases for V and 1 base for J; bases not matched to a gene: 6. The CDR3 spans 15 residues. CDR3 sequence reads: CASSRRGLGNTEAFF. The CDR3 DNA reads TGTGCCAGCAGTCGCAGGGGGCTCGGGAACACTGAAGCTTTCTTT.

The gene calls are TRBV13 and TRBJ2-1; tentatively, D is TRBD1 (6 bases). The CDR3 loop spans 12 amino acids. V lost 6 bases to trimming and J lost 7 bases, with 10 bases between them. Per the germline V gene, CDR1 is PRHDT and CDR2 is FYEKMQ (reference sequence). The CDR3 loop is CASRSRGNEQFF. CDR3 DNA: TGTGCCAGCAGATCTAGGGGGAATGAGCAGTTCTTC.

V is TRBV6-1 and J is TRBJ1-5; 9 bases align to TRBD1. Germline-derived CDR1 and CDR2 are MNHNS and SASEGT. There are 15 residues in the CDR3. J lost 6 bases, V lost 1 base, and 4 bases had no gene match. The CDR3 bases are TGTGCCAGCAGTGAAGTTGGGACAGGGATTCAGCCCCAGCATTTT. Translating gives CASSEVGTGIQPQHF.